This TCR beta chain comes out of a study of a mutant IDH1 vaccine in newly diagnosed glioma. Study-wide background: Treated patients comprised about 60% males and about 40% females, mean age roughly 37 years. Those enrolled had earlier been treated with radiotherapy, temozolomide, or both, mostly both. Points from the study as a whole: Pseudoprogression showed no apparent link to changes in top peripheral T cell clonotypes.

Between the trimmed V and J ends, which lost 1 base and 13 bases, there was a span of 15 bases. Per germline, CDR1 MNHNS and CDR2 SASEGT. The CDR3 is 13 residues long. Concerning this clone itself: Its target is not known.

Time point specified: week 11, during vaccination. One vaccine dose held 300 ug of mutant IDH1 20-mer peptide and came with topical imiquimod. Only in-frame clones appear in the TCRdb table, and some are missing; sequencing was by immunoSEQ multiplex PCR. The sample records around 66,000 clones, under 90% being singletons. V and J are TRBV6-1 and TRBJ2-3, with D hard to call. The sequence was collected from a man aged 50 to 60 with glioma. The material sequenced was PBMCs, taken from a glioma patient whose treatment included an IDH1 peptide vaccine. Written as DNA, the CDR3 is TGTGCCAGCAGTGAAGAGCACCTGGCGCCTAAGTATTTT. Amino acid sequence: CASSEEHLAPKYF.